The clone carrying this T cell receptor (beta chain) was counted a single time. One end of the junction fails to match germline, which may point to a read error. This entry belongs to a study of CD8 T cells in Susac syndrome. Per the germline V gene, CDR1 is SQVTM and CDR2 is ANQGSEA. The CDR3 extends over 9 amino acids. RNA, at about 0.45 to 1 ug, was reverse transcribed with random hexamers. MiXCR was run by TCRdb on the immunoSEQ multiplex PCR reads, yielding one entry per CDR3 protein. The sample includes some 260,000 distinct CDR3 sequences, about 93% of them seen just once. The V gene is TRBV29-1, the J gene TRBJ2-1; D gene uncertain. The origin of this receptor is a human donor with multiple sclerosis. Sequencing was done on a sample of CD4+ T cells from PBMCs. In DNA, the CDR3 is TGCAGCGTTGGTAACTCCCCAATCTTC. Translated, it gives CSVGNSPIF.